The next 4 T cell receptor beta chains were all read from a single sample in a study of monozygotic twins with inflammatory bowel disease. No DNA is given; TCRdb re-called the 5' RACE reads and lists each CDR3 protein once. This sample's clone table lists approximately 400,000 distinct CDR3 sequences. The sample was blood. These TCRs come from a human donor with ulcerative colitis or Crohn's disease, or a healthy co-twin of an affected twin (not recorded which).

V usage is TRBV7-9 and J usage is TRBJ2-1. Germline assignment: CDR1 SEHNR and CDR2 FQNEAQ (reference sequence). The CDR3 consists of 14 residues. The CDR3 loop is CASSLGSEYNEQFF. Looking up the rest from reference TRBV7-9 and TRBJ2-1 gives the full variable domain: DTGVSQNPRHKITKRGQNVTFRCDPISEHNRLYWYRQTLGQGPEFLTYFQNEAQLEKSRLLSDRFSAERPKGSFSTLEIQRTEQGDSAMYLCASSLGSEYNEQFFGPGTRLTVL.

V gene TRBV5-6 combines with J gene TRBJ2-3; the D call from TCRdb, TRBD1, cannot be confirmed without DNA. Germline CDR1 and CDR2: SGHDT and YYEEEE. The CDR3 runs 15 residues. The CDR3 sequence is CASNVRGLLTDTQYF.

V is TRBV7-9 and J is TRBJ2-7; TCRdb returns TRBD1, unconfirmable since there is no DNA. The CDR3 is made up of 16 amino acids. From germline, CDR1 is SEHNR and CDR2 FQNEAQ (reference sequence). CDR3 amino acids: CASSSKGTVAGYEQYF.

The rearrangement joins TRBV28 to TRBJ2-7. This CDR3 contains 12 residues. Germline V gives CDR1 MDHEN, CDR2 SYDVKM. CDR3 protein: CASSPDFYEQYF.